Listed here is a single T cell receptor beta chain. Trimming cost V 0 bases and J 8 bases, with 17 bases left between them. Germline CDR1 and CDR2: SGHRS and YFSETQ. This CDR3 is built from 15 residues. The data were taken from a study of CD8+ T cells in alopecia areata. About the study: In an open-label trial, patients got 5 to 10 mg tofacitinib twice daily.

Noted treatment: oral pan-JAK inhibitor, 5-10 mg twice daily. Sequencing relied on a cDNA template that was reverse transcribed from extracted RNA. Method: immunoSEQ multiplex PCR; TCRdb's copy keeps in-frame clones and lacks some. The sample has about 200,000 clones, about 64% seen once. The TCR comes from a human donor with alopecia areata. This sample comprised CD4+ T cells sorted from blood, obtained at week 4, from a patient treated with tofacitinib. The chain couples TRBV5-1 to TRBJ1-2; unclear D gene. The CDR3 loop reads CASSLAAGETWGYTF. The CDR3 DNA is TGCGCCAGCAGCTTGGCCGCAGGAGAGACGTGGGGCTACACCTTC.